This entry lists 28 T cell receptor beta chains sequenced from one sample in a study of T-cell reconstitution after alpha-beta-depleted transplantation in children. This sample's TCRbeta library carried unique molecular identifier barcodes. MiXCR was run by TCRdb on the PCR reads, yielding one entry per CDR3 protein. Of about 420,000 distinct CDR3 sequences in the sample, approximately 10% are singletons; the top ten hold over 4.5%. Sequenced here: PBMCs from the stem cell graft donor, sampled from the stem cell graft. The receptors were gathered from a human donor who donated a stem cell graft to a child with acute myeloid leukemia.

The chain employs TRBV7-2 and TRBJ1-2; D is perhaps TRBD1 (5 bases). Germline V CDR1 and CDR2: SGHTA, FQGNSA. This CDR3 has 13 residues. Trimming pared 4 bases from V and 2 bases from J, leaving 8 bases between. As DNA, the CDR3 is TGTGCCAGCAGCTGGGGGATGAACTATGGCTACACCTTC. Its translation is CASSWGMNYGYTF.

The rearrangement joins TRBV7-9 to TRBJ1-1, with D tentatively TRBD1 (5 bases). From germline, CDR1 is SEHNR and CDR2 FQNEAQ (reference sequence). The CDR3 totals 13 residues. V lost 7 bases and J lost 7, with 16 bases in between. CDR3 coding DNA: TGTGCCAGCACCAGAGGACGGGACGGTGAAGCTTTCTTT. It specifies CASTRGRDGEAFF.

For the CDR3, the DNA is TGTGCCAGCTCACCACCAGGGCTAGAGGGAGAGACCCAGTACTTC. Translation gives CASSPPGLEGETQYF. The chain carries TRBV18 and TRBJ2-5, with D maybe TRBD2 (5 bases). Germline V gene lookup returns CDR1 KGHSH and CDR2 LQKENI. There are 15 residues in the CDR3. Trimming took off 0 bases at V and 4 bases at J, with 12 bases between the two ends.

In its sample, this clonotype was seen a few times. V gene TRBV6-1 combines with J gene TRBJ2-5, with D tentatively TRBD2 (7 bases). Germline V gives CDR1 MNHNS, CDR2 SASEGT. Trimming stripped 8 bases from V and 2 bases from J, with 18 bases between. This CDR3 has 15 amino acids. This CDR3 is CASSNREGRQETQYF. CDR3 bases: TGTGCCAGCTCAAACAGGGAGGGGAGGCAAGAGACCCAGTACTTC.

In DNA, the CDR3 is TGTGCCAGCAGTCAAGGGACCTTCACCGGGGAGCTGTTTTTT. Translating it yields CASSQGTFTGELFF. The V and J genes are TRBV6-1 and TRBJ2-2; D tentatively fits TRBD1 or TRBD2 (5 bases each). With 5 bases removed from V and 4 bases from J, the gap between germline ends came to 11 bases. CDR1 is MNHNS, CDR2 SASEGT, per germline. The CDR3 spans 14 residues.

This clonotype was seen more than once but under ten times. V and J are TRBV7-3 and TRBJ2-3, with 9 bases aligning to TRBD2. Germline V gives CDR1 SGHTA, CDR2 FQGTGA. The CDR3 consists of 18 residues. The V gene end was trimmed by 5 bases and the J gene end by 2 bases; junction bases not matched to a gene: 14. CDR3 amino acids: CASSPSPQAGGLTDTQYF. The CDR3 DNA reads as TGTGCCAGCAGCCCCTCCCCTCAAGCGGGAGGACTCACAGATACGCAGTATTTT.

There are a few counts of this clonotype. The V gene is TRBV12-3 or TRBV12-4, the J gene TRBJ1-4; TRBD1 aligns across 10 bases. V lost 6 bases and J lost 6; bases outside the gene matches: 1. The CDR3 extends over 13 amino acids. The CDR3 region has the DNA TGTGCCAGCAGGGGGACAGGGGATGAAAAACTGTTTTTT. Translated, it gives CASRGTGDEKLFF.

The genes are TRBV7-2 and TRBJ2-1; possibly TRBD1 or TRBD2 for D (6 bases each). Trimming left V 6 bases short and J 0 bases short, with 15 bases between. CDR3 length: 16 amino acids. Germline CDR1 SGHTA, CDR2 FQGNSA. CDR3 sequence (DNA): TGTGCCAGCAGGTTAACCGGGGGCAGCTCCTACAATGAGCAGTTCTTC. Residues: CASRLTGGSSYNEQFF.

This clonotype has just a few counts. CDR3 sequence reads: CSVEENRANGGYTF. As DNA, the CDR3 is TGCAGCGTTGAAGAAAACAGGGCGAATGGTGGCTACACCTTC. This chain joins TRBV29-1 and TRBJ1-2; D may be TRBD1 (6 bases). Trimming cost V 0 bases and J 7 bases, with 15 bases left between them. CDR3 size: 14 residues. CDR1 is SQVTM, CDR2 ANQGSEA, per germline.

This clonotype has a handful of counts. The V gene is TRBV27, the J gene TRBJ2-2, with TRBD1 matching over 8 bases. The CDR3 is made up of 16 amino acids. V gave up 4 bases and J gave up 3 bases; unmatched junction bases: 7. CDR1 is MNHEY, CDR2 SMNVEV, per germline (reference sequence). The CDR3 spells CASSSIVDRDTGELFF. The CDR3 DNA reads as TGTGCCAGCAGTTCGATCGTGGACAGGGACACCGGGGAGCTGTTTTTT.

The CDR3: CASSQTGDSPLHF. The CDR3 coding sequence is TGCGCCAGCAGCCAGACAGGGGACTCACCCCTCCACTTT. The chain couples TRBV4-3 to TRBJ1-6; 8 bases map to TRBD1. This CDR3 has 13 residues. Germline loops: CDR1 LGHNA, CDR2 YSLEER. The ends lost 3 bases at V and 10 bases at J; junction bases unmatched: 2.

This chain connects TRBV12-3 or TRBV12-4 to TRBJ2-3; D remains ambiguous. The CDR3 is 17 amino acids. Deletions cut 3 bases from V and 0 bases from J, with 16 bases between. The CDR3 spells CASSFPSRLGSTDTQYF. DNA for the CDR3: TGTGCCAGCAGTTTTCCCTCCCGCCTGGGTAGCACAGATACGCAGTATTTT.

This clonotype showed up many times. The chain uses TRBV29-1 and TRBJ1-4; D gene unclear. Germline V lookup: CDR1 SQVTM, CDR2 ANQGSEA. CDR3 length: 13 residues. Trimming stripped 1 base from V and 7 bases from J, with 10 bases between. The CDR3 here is CSVEVGSTEKLFF. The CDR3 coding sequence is TGCAGCGTTGAAGTAGGGTCGACTGAAAAACTGTTTTTT.

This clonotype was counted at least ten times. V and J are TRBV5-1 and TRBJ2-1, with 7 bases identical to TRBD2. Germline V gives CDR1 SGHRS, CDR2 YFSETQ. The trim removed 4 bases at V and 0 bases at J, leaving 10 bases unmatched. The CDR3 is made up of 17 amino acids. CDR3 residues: CASSALASRSSYNEQFF. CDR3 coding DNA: TGCGCCAGCAGCGCACTAGCGTCCCGGAGCTCCTACAATGAGCAGTTCTTC.

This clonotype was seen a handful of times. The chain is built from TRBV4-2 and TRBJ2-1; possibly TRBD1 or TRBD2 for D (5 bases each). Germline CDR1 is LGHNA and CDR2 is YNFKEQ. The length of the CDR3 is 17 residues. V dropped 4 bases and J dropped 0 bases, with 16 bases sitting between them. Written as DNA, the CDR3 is TGTGCCAGCAGCCGGAATCGGGGCCAGGGCTCCTACAATGAGCAGTTCTTC. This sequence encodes CASSRNRGQGSYNEQFF.

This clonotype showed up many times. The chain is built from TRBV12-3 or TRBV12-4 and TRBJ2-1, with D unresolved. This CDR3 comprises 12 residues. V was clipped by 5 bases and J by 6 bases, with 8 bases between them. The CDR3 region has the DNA TGTGCCAGCAGTCCGTTGGGCAATGAGCAGTTCTTC. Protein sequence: CASSPLGNEQFF.

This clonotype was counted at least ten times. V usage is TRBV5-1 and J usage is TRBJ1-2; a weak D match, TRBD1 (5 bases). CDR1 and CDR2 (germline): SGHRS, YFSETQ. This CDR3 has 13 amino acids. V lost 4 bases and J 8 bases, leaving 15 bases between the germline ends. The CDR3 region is CASSPGTGSGYTF. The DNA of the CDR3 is TGCGCCAGCAGCCCCGGGACCGGGAGCGGCTACACCTTC.

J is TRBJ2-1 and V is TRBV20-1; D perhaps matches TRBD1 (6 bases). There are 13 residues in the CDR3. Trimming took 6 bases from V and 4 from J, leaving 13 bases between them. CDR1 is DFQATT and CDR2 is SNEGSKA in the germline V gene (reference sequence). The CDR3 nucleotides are TGCAGTGCCCAGGTGGGGACATACAATGAGCAGTTCTTC. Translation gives CSAQVGTYNEQFF.

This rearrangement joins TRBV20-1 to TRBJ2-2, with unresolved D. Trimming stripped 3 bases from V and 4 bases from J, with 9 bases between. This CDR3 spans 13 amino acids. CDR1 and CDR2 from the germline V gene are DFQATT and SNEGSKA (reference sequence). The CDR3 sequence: CSASESTTGELFF. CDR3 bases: TGCAGTGCTAGCGAATCCACCACCGGGGAGCTGTTTTTT.

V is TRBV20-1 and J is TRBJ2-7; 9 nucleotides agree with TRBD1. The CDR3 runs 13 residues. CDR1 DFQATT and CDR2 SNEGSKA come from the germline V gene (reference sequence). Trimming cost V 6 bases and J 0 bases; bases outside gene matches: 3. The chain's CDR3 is CSAWDRVSYEQYF. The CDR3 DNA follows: TGCAGTGCCTGGGACAGGGTCTCCTACGAGCAGTACTTC.

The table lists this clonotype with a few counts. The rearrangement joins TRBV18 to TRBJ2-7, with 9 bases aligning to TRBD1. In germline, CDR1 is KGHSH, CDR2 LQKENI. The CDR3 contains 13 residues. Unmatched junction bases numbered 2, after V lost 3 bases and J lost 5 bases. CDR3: CASSPTGGNEQYV. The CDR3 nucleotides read TGTGCCAGCTCACCTACAGGGGGCAACGAGCAGTACGTC.

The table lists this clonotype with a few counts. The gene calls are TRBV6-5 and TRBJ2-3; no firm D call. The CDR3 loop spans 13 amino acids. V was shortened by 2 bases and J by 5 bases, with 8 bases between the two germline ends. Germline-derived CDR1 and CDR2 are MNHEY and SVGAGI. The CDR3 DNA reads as TGTGCCAGCAGTTACCGGGTAAAAGATACGCAGTATTTT. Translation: CASSYRVKDTQYF.

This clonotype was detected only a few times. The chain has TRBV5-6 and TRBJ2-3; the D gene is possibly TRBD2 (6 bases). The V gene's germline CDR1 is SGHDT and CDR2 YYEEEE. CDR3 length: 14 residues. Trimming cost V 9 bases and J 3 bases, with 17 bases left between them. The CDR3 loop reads CATSLGGSTDTQYF. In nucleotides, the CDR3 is TGTGCCACCTCCCTTGGGGGGAGTACAGATACGCAGTATTTT.

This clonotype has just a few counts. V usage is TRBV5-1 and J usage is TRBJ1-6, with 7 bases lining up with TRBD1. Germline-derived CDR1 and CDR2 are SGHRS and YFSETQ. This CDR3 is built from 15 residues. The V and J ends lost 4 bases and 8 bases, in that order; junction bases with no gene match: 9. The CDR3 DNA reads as TGCGCCAGCAGCCGGGGCGGACAGGAGGATTCACCCCTCCACTTT. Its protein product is CASSRGGQEDSPLHF.

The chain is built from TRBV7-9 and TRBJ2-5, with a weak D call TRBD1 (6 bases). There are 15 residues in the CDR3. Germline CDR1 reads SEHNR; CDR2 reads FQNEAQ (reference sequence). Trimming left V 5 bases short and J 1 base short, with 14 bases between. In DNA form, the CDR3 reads TGTGCCAGCAGCCCAGGATACAGGGCCCAAGAGACCCAGTACTTC. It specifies CASSPGYRAQETQYF.

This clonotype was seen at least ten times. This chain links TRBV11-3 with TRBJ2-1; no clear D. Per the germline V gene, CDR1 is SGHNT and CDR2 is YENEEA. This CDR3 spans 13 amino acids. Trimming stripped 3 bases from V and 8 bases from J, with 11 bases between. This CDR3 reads CASSLTPRYEQFF. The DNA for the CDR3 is TGTGCCAGCAGCTTGACACCTCGTTATGAGCAGTTCTTC.

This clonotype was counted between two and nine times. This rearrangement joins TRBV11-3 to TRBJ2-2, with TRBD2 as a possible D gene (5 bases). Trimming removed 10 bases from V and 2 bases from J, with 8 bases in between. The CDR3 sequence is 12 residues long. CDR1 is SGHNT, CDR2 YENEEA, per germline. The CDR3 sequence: CATTGNTGELFF. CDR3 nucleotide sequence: TGTGCCACTACGGGAAACACCGGGGAGCTGTTTTTT.

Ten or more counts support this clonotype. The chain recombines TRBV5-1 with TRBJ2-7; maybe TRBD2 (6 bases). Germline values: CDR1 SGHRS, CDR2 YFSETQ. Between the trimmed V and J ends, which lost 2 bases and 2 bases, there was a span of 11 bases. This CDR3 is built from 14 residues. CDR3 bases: TGCGCCAGCAGCTTTTCATCGGGGGCCTACGAGCAGTACTTC. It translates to CASSFSSGAYEQYF.